The 25 T cell receptor beta chains given below trace back to one sample, sequenced in a study of cytomegalovirus exposure and HLA in healthy donors. Use of 60 Vbeta and 13 Jbeta primers characterized the PCR. TCRdb's copy holds only in-frame clones and misses some; the assay was immunoSEQ multiplex PCR. Of 150,000 to 200,000 clones detected, over 80% appear once; the ten largest clones hold approximately 1.5%. Material for sequencing was PBMCs. These receptors came from a woman younger than 35 in good health and CMV-seronegative.

The chain carries TRBV19 and TRBJ2-7; 7 positions agree with TRBD2. CDR1 and CDR2 from the germline V gene are LNHDA and SQIVND (reference sequence). V was clipped by 6 bases and J by 0 bases; unmatched bases: 8. CDR3 length equals 15 residues. In nucleotides, the CDR3 is TGTGCCAGTAGCAGAACTAGCGCGAGCTCCTACGAGCAGTACTTC. It is translated as CASSRTSASSYEQYF. Full variable domain (rest looked up from reference TRBV19 and TRBJ2-7): DGGITQSPKYLFRKEGQNVTLSCEQNLNHDAMYWYRQDPGQGLRLIYYSQIVNDFQKGDIAEGYSVSREKKESFPLTVTSAQKNPTAFYLCASSRTSASSYEQYFGPGTRLTVT.

The chain uses TRBV27 and TRBJ1-1; 11 nucleotides match TRBD1. Germline V gives CDR1 MNHEY, CDR2 SMNVEV (reference sequence). The J segment lost 7 bases and the V segment lost 6 bases, leaving 10 bases of the junction unmatched. The CDR3 is made up of 15 amino acids. CDR3 sequence reads: CASSPDRGRPGEAFF. CDR3 in DNA: TGTGCCAGCAGCCCGGACAGGGGGCGCCCCGGTGAAGCTTTCTTT.

The J gene is TRBJ2-1, the V gene TRBV30; 12 bases line up with TRBD2. Germline V gene sequence: CDR1 GTSNPN, CDR2 SVGIG (reference sequence). Trimming removed 4 bases from V and 7 bases from J; junction bases left unmatched: 5. The CDR3 runs 14 residues. CDR3 in amino acids: CAWTSGGAGNEQFF. CDR3 in DNA: TGTGCCTGGACTAGCGGGGGGGCCGGGAATGAGCAGTTCTTC.

The table lists this clone with a few counts. CDR3 DNA sequence: TGTGCCAGCAGTTTGGGCGTTCCGGGACAGGTCTATGGCTACACCTTC. Its protein is CASSLGVPGQVYGYTF. The V call is TRBV27, the J call TRBJ1-2; 8 positions agree with TRBD1. In germline, CDR1 is MNHEY, CDR2 SMNVEV (reference sequence). The CDR3 covers 16 residues. J lost 4 bases, V lost 3 bases, and 10 bases had no gene match.

The CDR3 here is CASRSGGGHYGYTF. Written as DNA, the CDR3 is TGTGCCAGTAGGTCCGGAGGGGGCCATTATGGCTACACCTTC. J is TRBJ1-2 and V is TRBV19; 7 bases map to TRBD1. Germline V gene sequence: CDR1 LNHDA, CDR2 SQIVND (reference sequence). This CDR3 contains 14 residues. V shed 6 bases, J shed 5 bases, and the junction held 9 bases outside the gene matches.

The chain couples TRBV2 to TRBJ1-2; a possible D gene is TRBD1 (5 bases). This CDR3 contains 15 residues. Germline assignment: CDR1 SNHLY and CDR2 FYNNEI. Trimming pared 0 bases from V and 6 bases from J, leaving 14 bases between. The chain's CDR3 is CASSEAGRDLNGYTF. Written as DNA, the CDR3 is TGTGCCAGCAGTGAAGCGGGGAGGGACCTTAATGGCTACACCTTC. Filled out from reference TRBV2 and TRBJ1-2, the complete variable domain reads EPEVTQTPSHQVTQMGQEVILRCVPISNHLYFYWYRQILGQKVEFLVSFYNNEISEKSEIFDDQFSVERPDGSNFTLKIRSTKLEDSAMYFCASSEAGRDLNGYTFGSGTRLTVV.

The chain joins TRBV7-9 to TRBJ1-2, with D perhaps matching TRBD1 (6 bases). This CDR3 region has 14 residues. V was shortened by 5 bases and J by 4 bases, with 14 bases between the two germline ends. Germline CDR1 is SEHNR and CDR2 is FQNEAQ (reference sequence). CDR3 DNA: TGTGCCAGCAGCCCCGTGGACAGTCTCTATGGCTACACCTTC. It is translated as CASSPVDSLYGYTF.

The J gene is TRBJ2-3, the V gene TRBV9; D possibly corresponds to TRBD1 (5 bases). The CDR3 covers 16 residues. Germline values: CDR1 SGDLS, CDR2 YYNGEE. Trimming took off 2 bases at V and 2 bases at J, with 15 bases between the two ends. In DNA, the CDR3 is TGTGCCAGCAGCGTTTACAGCTCGACAGTCACAGATACGCAGTATTTT. The encoded protein is CASSVYSSTVTDTQYF. Full variable domain (outside the CDR3, taken from reference TRBV9 and TRBJ2-3): DSGVTQTPKHLITATGQRVTLRCSPRSGDLSVYWYQQSLDQGLQFLIQYYNGEERAKGNILERFSAQQFPDLHSELNLSSLELGDSALYFCASSVYSSTVTDTQYFGPGTRLTVL.

This chain uses TRBV6-1 with TRBJ2-7; weak D call: TRBD2 (6 bases). Germline CDR1 is MNHNS and CDR2 is SASEGT. V lost 10 bases, J lost 5 bases, and 21 bases lay in between. The CDR3 sequence is 14 residues long. Here the CDR3 reads CATNTLAGINEQYF. CDR3 nucleotide sequence: TGTGCCACCAATACTCTCGCGGGGATCAACGAGCAGTACTTC.

The gene calls are TRBV19 and TRBJ2-5; a weak D match, TRBD2 (5 bases). This CDR3 region has 15 residues. Germline CDR1 reads LNHDA; CDR2 reads SQIVND (reference sequence). Trimming left V 6 bases short and J 5 bases short, with 19 bases between. The CDR3, as DNA: TGTGCCAGTAGCCCTTCGGGATCGCGAGTCGAGACCCAGTACTTC. It specifies CASSPSGSRVETQYF.

J is TRBJ2-1 and V is TRBV6-1; 7 nucleotides align to TRBD1. The CDR3 is 14 amino acids. The ends lost 3 bases at V and 10 bases at J; junction bases unmatched: 9. Germline CDR1 and CDR2: MNHNS and SASEGT. CDR3 loop: CASSDGQAQGEQFF. The CDR3 nucleotides are TGTGCCAGCAGTGATGGACAGGCCCAAGGGGAGCAGTTCTTC.

This clone was detected only once. No conserved phenylalanine or tryptophan ends this CDR3, so it is likely a read error. This rearrangement joins TRBV5-1 to TRBJ1-2; 8 nucleotides match TRBD1. Unmatched junction bases numbered 7, after V lost 4 bases and J lost 5 bases. Germline CDR1 reads SGHRS; CDR2 reads YFSETQ. The CDR3 contains 14 residues. CDR3 sequence: CASSPAGGLYGYTL. In DNA, the CDR3 is TGCGCCAGCAGCCCCGCAGGGGGCTTGTATGGCTACACCCTC.

CDR3 bases: TGTGCCAGCAGCTTTAATAGGGGCCGCTCCTACGAGCAGTACTTC. It is translated as CASSFNRGRSYEQYF. The chain recombines TRBV7-2 with TRBJ2-7; the D gene is possibly TRBD1 (5 bases). The CDR3 spans 15 residues. The germline V gene has CDR1 SGHTA and CDR2 FQGNSA. Deletions cut 3 bases from V and 0 bases from J, with 12 bases between.

This clone occurred a few times. The V and J genes are TRBV29-1 and TRBJ2-7; weak D call: TRBD1 (6 bases). The CDR3 runs to 12 residues. Germline lookup yields CDR1 SQVTM and CDR2 ANQGSEA. Trimming cost V 5 bases and J 2 bases, with 10 bases left between them. The CDR3 sequence is CSVTRGPYEQYF. As DNA, the CDR3 is TGCAGCGTTACCAGGGGCCCCTACGAGCAGTACTTC.

The V gene is TRBV15, the J gene TRBJ2-1, with a possible D match to TRBD2 (6 bases). Trimming shortened V by 0 bases and J by 2 bases, and 8 bases separated the two germline ends. The CDR3 is 15 amino acids. Germline-derived CDR1 and CDR2 are LNHNV and YYDKDF (reference sequence). CDR3 coding DNA: TGTGCCACCAGCAGAGACCCGGGGGCCTACAATGAGCAGTTCTTC. Its translation: CATSRDPGAYNEQFF.

The chain has TRBV2 and TRBJ1-3; perhaps TRBD1 as D (5 bases). V was trimmed by 1 base and J by 5 bases, leaving 12 bases between them. The CDR3 totals 15 residues. Germline V lookup: CDR1 SNHLY, CDR2 FYNNEI. CDR3: CASSEDRLNRNTIYF. CDR3 DNA sequence: TGTGCCAGCAGTGAAGACAGGCTTAATAGAAACACCATATATTTT.

J is TRBJ2-1 and V is TRBV11-3; 7 nucleotides agree with TRBD2. Germline CDR1 is SGHNT and CDR2 is YENEEA. With 4 bases clipped from V and 0 bases from J, the junction kept 0 bases outside the gene matches. The CDR3 length is 14 residues. This chain's CDR3 is CASSWTSSYNEQFF. The CDR3 DNA reads as TGTGCCAGCAGCTGGACTAGCTCCTACAATGAGCAGTTCTTC.

The chain carries TRBV4-1 and TRBJ2-1; TRBD2 might be the D (6 bases). The CDR3 has 16 amino acids. Germline values: CDR1 MGHRA, CDR2 YSYEKL. Deletions cut 4 bases from V and 9 bases from J, with 22 bases between. CDR3 protein: CASSRIPDQGGREQFF. The CDR3, as DNA: TGCGCCAGCAGCCGAATACCGGATCAGGGAGGCCGTGAGCAGTTCTTC.

The chain uses TRBV28 and TRBJ1-2; D unresolved. Germline V gene data show CDR1 as MDHEN and CDR2 as SYDVKM. The CDR3 consists of 12 residues. Between the trimmed V and J ends, which lost 8 bases and 8 bases, there was a span of 15 bases. The CDR3 DNA reads as TGTGCCAGCCGCGTGAATAGCGGGGGCTACACCTTC. Translation gives CASRVNSGGYTF.

The V gene is TRBV7-8, the J gene TRBJ2-3; weak D call: TRBD2 (5 bases). Germline V gene data show CDR1 as SGHVS and CDR2 as FQNEAQ. Trimming pared 5 bases from V and 8 bases from J, leaving 17 bases between. The length of the CDR3 is 14 residues. CDR3 coding DNA: TGTGCCAGCAGCGGGAGAACTGCGACCGGTACGCAGTATTTT. Translated: CASSGRTATGTQYF.

A word on this clone: One junction end does not reproduce the germline sequence, and a read error may be involved. The chain carries TRBV7-9 and TRBJ1-1, with TRBD1 as a possible D gene (6 bases). This CDR3 has 11 amino acids. The germline V gene encodes CDR1 SEHNR and CDR2 FQNEAQ (reference sequence). The CDR3 is CSSSPDREAFF. The CDR3 DNA follows: TGTTCCAGCAGCCCTGACAGGGAAGCTTTCTTT.

This chain uses TRBV6-1 with TRBJ2-4; 11 nucleotides line up with TRBD1. This CDR3 spans 15 amino acids. Germline-derived CDR1 and CDR2 are MNHNS and SASEGT. Trimming at V came to 6 bases and at J to 8 bases, leaving 9 bases not matched to a gene. As DNA, the CDR3 is TGTGCCAGCAGCGTAGGACAGGGGGCGGTGGACATTCAGTACTTC. As protein: CASSVGQGAVDIQYF.

The CDR3 DNA follows: TGCGCCAGCAGCTTGGCCGGCGGGCAGGGGGGAGTCTATGGCTACACCTTC. It codes for CASSLAGGQGGVYGYTF. The V and J genes are TRBV5-1 and TRBJ1-2; 7 bases fit TRBD1. CDR3 length: 17 amino acids. The ends lost 0 bases at V and 4 bases at J; junction bases unmatched: 12. Looked up from germline, CDR1 is SGHRS and CDR2 is YFSETQ.

In its sample, this clone was seen once. The chain carries TRBV2 and TRBJ1-2; unclear D gene. This CDR3 has 13 amino acids. Germline V gene sequence: CDR1 SNHLY, CDR2 FYNNEI. V shed 6 bases and J shed 5 bases, with 13 bases lying between them. Here the CDR3 reads CASSLGDGYGYTF. In nucleotides, the CDR3 is TGTGCCAGCAGCTTGGGTGACGGGTATGGCTACACCTTC.

The genes are TRBV7-9 and TRBJ1-2; no firm D call. CDR1 and CDR2 from the germline V gene are SEHNR and FQNEAQ (reference sequence). The CDR3 is 14 residues long. The V gene lost 3 bases and the J gene lost 7 bases, with 15 bases spanning the gap. Here the CDR3 reads CASSLGDHPRGYTF. CDR3 in DNA: TGTGCCAGCAGCTTGGGCGACCATCCCCGTGGCTACACCTTC.